Below are 16 T cell receptor beta chains sequenced from a single sample in a study of blood T cells in healthy people across ages. The authors ran a second PCR of 7 to 11 cycles using a sample-barcoded 5' primer and a J-beta primer mix. One entry per CDR3 protein, called by TCRdb with MiXCR from the 5' RACE reads. The sample consists of some 940,000 distinct CDR3 sequences, 25% to 30% of them appearing once. These same data were also listed under a study on T cells of mothers and their children.

The sample consisted of blood. The receptors were sampled from a woman in her thirties or forties in good health.

The genes are TRBV5-1 and TRBJ2-2, with a possible D match to TRBD1 (5 bases). Germline values: CDR1 SGHRS, CDR2 YFSETQ. This CDR3 has 14 residues. V was cut by 3 bases and J by 7 bases, with 13 bases left in between. The CDR3 loop is CASSSLGAGGELFF. The CDR3 nucleotides are TGCGCCAGCAGCTCGCTAGGGGCTGGCGGGGAGCTGTTTTTT.

The rearrangement links TRBV7-2 to TRBJ1-2; D is unclear. CDR3 length: 16 amino acids. Trimming shortened V by 5 bases and J by 6 bases, and 22 bases separated the two germline ends. Germline CDR1 is SGHTA and CDR2 is FQGNSA. CDR3: CASSLAPVTINDGYTF. The CDR3 DNA sequence: TGTGCCAGCAGCCTCGCTCCGGTGACAATCAATGATGGCTACACCTTC.

The table lists this clonotype with a few counts. The CDR3 nucleotides read TGCGCCAGCAGCTTTGGGACTAGCTTCTACGAGCAGTACTTC. It is translated as CASSFGTSFYEQYF. This rearrangement joins TRBV5-1 to TRBJ2-7, with TRBD2 matching over 9 bases. V dropped 2 bases and J dropped 3; count of bases not matched to a gene: 3. CDR3 length: 14 residues. Germline assignment: CDR1 SGHRS and CDR2 YFSETQ.

This clonotype has a handful of counts. This chain joins TRBV7-9 and TRBJ1-2; perhaps TRBD1 as D (6 bases). Deletions cut 5 bases from V and 0 bases from J, with 16 bases between. Per the germline V gene, CDR1 is SEHNR and CDR2 is FQNEAQ (reference sequence). The CDR3 has 16 amino acids. In nucleotides, the CDR3 is TGTGCCAGCAGCACTGGGGGGGGCAGTTCTAACTATGGCTACACCTTC. Amino acids: CASSTGGGSSNYGYTF. The full variable domain, completed using reference TRBV7-9 and TRBJ1-2, is DTGVSQNPRHKITKRGQNVTFRCDPISEHNRLYWYRQTLGQGPEFLTYFQNEAQLEKSRLLSDRFSAERPKGSFSTLEIQRTEQGDSAMYLCASSTGGGSSNYGYTFGSGTRLTVV.

This clonotype was recorded only once. A read error is possible here, since a much larger clone lies one base away. The CDR3 here is CASSLGPGSQPNTKAFF. The CDR3 DNA reads as TGTGCCAGCAGTTTAGGGCCGGGGTCCCAACCGAACACTAAAGCTTTCTTT. This chain links TRBV28 with TRBJ1-1; D is undetermined. The CDR3 is made up of 17 amino acids. Germline CDR1 is MDHEN and CDR2 is SYDVKM.

This clonotype has just a few counts. This chain joins TRBV7-2 and TRBJ2-7; possible D gene TRBD1, 6 bases. V gave up 1 base and J gave up 2 bases, with 12 bases separating them. CDR1 and CDR2 from the germline V gene are SGHTA and FQGNSA. The CDR3 totals 15 residues. The CDR3 DNA is TGTGCCAGCAGCTTAGGTCGTCAGGGGCCCTACGAGCAGTACTTC. This encodes CASSLGRQGPYEQYF.

This clonotype was detected ten times or more. CDR3 in amino acids: CSVDTGQLIQYF. CDR3 coding DNA: TGCAGCGTTGACACAGGTCAGCTGATTCAGTACTTC. This chain joins TRBV29-1 and TRBJ2-4; tentative D call: TRBD1 (5 bases). Trimming cost V 3 bases and J 10 bases, with 13 bases left between them. The germline CDR1 and CDR2 sequences are SQVTM and ANQGSEA. The CDR3 runs to 12 residues. The full variable domain, rest sourced from reference TRBV29-1 and TRBJ2-4, is SAVISQKPSRDICQRGTSLTIQCQVDSQVTMMFWYRQQPGQSLTLIATANQGSEATYESGFVIDKFPISRPNLTFSTLTVSNMSPEDSSIYLCSVDTGQLIQYFGAGTRLSVL.

This clonotype was counted only a few times. The chain uses TRBV7-9 and TRBJ2-3; unclear D gene. The germline V gene has CDR1 SEHNR and CDR2 FQNEAQ (reference sequence). This CDR3 has 15 residues. Trimming removed 0 bases from V and 0 bases from J, with 7 bases in between. The CDR3, as DNA: TGTGCCAGCAGCTTAGCGGAGCTCAGCACAGATACGCAGTATTTT. This gives the protein CASSLAELSTDTQYF.

The chain combines TRBV6-6 with TRBJ2-3; the D gene is possibly TRBD1 (5 bases). Trimming left V 1 base short and J 0 bases short, with 11 bases between. This CDR3 is 16 amino acids long. Per germline, CDR1 MNHNY and CDR2 SVGAGI (reference sequence). The CDR3 spells CASSYLRQGSTDTQYF. Here the CDR3 DNA reads TGTGCCAGCAGTTACTTGAGGCAGGGTAGCACAGATACGCAGTATTTT.

Regarding this clonotype: This may arise from a read error, as a much more abundant clone is one base away. J is TRBJ2-5 and V is TRBV3-1; TRBD2 might be the D (5 bases). This CDR3 region has 17 residues. The V end lost 3 bases, the J end lost 0 bases, and 17 bases lay between the germline ends. CDR1 and CDR2 from the germline V gene are LGHDT and YNNKEL (reference sequence). The CDR3: CASSQRTGGRYQETQYF. In DNA form, the CDR3 reads TGTGCCAGCAGCCAGCGGACTGGCGGGCGGTACCAAGAGACCCAGTACTTC.

The table lists this clonotype with many counts. This sequence joins TRBV27 and TRBJ2-7, with 8 bases identical to TRBD1. V trimming: 0 bases; J trimming: 2 bases; junction bases outside the gene matches: 6. Germline lookup yields CDR1 MNHEY and CDR2 SMNVEV (reference sequence). The CDR3 length is 16 residues. CDR3 residues: CASSLSIGQGAYEQYF. The CDR3 DNA sequence: TGTGCCAGCAGTTTATCGATCGGACAGGGTGCCTACGAGCAGTACTTC.

The chain combines TRBV5-6 with TRBJ2-7; tentatively, D is TRBD1 or TRBD2 (7 bases each). Near its end, the DNA agrees better with TRBJ2-5, so the J call may be wrong. There are 14 residues in the CDR3. Germline assignment: CDR1 SGHDT and CDR2 YYEEEE. CDR3 amino acids: CASSKDRREETQYF. CDR3 nucleotide sequence: TGTGCCAGCAGCAAGGACAGGCGGGAGGAGACCCAGTACTTC.

This clonotype was seen a handful of times. Germline and junction disagree at one end, which may indicate a read error. J is TRBJ2-4 and V is TRBV7-9, with D tentatively TRBD1 or TRBD2 (5 bases each). CDR1 is SEHNR, CDR2 FQNEAQ, per germline (reference sequence). This CDR3 comprises 16 residues. The CDR3 sequence: CAGSFIRDPAKNIQYF. The CDR3 DNA sequence: TGTGCCGGCAGTTTTATCCGGGACCCAGCCAAAAACATTCAGTACTTC.

CDR3 nucleotide sequence: TGTGCCAGCAGTCCCCCCCAGCGGGGGCCTTACAATGAGCAGTTCTTC. This codes for CASSPPQRGPYNEQFF. This chain uses TRBV12-3 or TRBV12-4 with TRBJ2-1, with TRBD2 identical over 8 bases. This CDR3 spans 16 amino acids. The V and J ends lost 5 bases and 4 bases, in that order; junction bases with no gene match: 10.

This clonotype was seen many times. This chain connects TRBV4-2 to TRBJ2-1, with 8 bases lining up with TRBD2. V gave up 3 bases and J gave up 7 bases; unmatched junction bases: 11. The germline CDR1 and CDR2 sequences are LGHNA and YNFKEQ. The CDR3 runs 16 residues. As DNA, the CDR3 is TGTGCCAGCAGCCAGGAGTACAGCGGGGGAGGTAATGAGCAGTTCTTC. This encodes CASSQEYSGGGNEQFF.

A few counts support this clonotype. J is TRBJ2-1 and V is TRBV29-1, with D possibly being TRBD1 (5 bases). Germline V CDR1 and CDR2: SQVTM, ANQGSEA. The CDR3 sequence is 13 residues long. V was shortened by 7 bases and J by 4 bases, with 14 bases between the two germline ends. The CDR3, as DNA: TGCAGCGCCGTAAAAGGGGAATACAATGAGCAGTTCTTC. Amino acids: CSAVKGEYNEQFF.